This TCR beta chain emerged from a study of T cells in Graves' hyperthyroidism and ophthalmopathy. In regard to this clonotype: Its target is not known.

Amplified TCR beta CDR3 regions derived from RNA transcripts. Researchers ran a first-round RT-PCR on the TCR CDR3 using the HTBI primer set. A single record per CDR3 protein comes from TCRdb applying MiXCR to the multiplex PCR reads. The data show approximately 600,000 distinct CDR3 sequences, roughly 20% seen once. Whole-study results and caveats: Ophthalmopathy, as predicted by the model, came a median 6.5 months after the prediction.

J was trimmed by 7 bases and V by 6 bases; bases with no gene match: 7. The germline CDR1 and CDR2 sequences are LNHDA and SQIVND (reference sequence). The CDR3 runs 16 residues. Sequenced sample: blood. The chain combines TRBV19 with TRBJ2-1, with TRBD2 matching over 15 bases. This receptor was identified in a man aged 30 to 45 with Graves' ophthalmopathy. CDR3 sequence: CASRSGLAGGGNEQFF. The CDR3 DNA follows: TGTGCCAGTAGATCCGGACTAGCGGGAGGGGGAAATGAGCAGTTCTTC.